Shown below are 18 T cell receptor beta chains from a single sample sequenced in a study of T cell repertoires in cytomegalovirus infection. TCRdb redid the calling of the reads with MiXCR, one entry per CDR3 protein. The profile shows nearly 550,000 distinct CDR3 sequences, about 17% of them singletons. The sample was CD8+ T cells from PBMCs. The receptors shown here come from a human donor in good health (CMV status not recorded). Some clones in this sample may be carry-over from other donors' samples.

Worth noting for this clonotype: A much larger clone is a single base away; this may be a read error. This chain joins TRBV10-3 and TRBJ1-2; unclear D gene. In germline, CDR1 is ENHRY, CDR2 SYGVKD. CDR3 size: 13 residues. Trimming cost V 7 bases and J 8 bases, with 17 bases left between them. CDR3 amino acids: CAINGEANAGYTF. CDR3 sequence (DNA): TGTGCCATCAATGGGGAAGCAAACGCCGGCTACACCTTC.

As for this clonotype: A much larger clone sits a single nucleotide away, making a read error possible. The CDR3 DNA reads TGTGCCAGCACCCTCCGGGATACGCAGTATTTT. Translated: CASTLRDTQYF. The chain carries TRBV5-4 and TRBJ2-3; D is unresolved. V dropped 6 bases and J dropped 6 bases, with 8 bases sitting between them. The length of the CDR3 is 11 residues. In germline, CDR1 is SGHNT, CDR2 YYREEE (reference sequence).

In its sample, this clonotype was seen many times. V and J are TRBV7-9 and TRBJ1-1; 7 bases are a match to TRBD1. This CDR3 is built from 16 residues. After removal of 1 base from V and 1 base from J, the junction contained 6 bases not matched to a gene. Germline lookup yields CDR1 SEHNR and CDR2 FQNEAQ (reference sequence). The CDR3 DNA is TGTGCCAGCAGCTTAGGTCCAGGGGGTAAGAACACTGAAGCTTTCTTT. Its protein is CASSLGPGGKNTEAFF.

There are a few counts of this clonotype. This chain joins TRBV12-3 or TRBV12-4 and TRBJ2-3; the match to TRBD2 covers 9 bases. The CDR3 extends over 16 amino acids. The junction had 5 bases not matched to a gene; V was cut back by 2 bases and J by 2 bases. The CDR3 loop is CASSLSPSGVTDTQYF. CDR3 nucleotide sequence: TGTGCCAGCAGTTTATCCCCTAGCGGGGTCACAGATACGCAGTATTTT.

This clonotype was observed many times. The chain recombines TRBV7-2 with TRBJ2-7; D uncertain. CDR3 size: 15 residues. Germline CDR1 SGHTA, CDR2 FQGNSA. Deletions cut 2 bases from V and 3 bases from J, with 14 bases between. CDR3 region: CASSLNGPAVYEQYF. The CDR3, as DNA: TGTGCCAGCAGCTTAAACGGTCCCGCGGTCTACGAGCAGTACTTC.

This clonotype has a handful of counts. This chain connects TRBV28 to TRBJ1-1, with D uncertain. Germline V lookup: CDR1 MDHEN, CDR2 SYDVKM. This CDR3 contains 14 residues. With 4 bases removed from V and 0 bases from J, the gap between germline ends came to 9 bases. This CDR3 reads CASSSRTMNTEAFF. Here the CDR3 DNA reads TGTGCCAGCAGTTCCCGGACGATGAACACTGAAGCTTTCTTT.

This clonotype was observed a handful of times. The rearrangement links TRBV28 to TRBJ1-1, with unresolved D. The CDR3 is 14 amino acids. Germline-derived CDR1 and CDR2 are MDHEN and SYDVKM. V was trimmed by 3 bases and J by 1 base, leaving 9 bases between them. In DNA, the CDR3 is TGTGCCAGCAGTTTCCACCCAAAGAACACTGAAGCTTTCTTT. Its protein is CASSFHPKNTEAFF.

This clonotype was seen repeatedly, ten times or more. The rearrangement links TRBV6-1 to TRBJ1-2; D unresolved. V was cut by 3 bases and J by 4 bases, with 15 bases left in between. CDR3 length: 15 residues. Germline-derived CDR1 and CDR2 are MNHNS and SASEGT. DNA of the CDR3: TGTGCCAGCAGTGACAGCCTCGTTGACCCCTATGGCTACACCTTC. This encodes CASSDSLVDPYGYTF.

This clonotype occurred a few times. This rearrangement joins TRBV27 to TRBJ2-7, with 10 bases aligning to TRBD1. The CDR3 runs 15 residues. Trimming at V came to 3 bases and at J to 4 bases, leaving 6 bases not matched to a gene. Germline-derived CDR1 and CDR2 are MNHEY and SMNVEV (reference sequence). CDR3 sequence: CASSFTGTGVYEQYF. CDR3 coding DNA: TGTGCCAGCAGTTTCACCGGGACAGGGGTGTACGAGCAGTACTTC.

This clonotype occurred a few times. CDR3 bases: TGTGCCAGTAGTATGGCCGGAGCGGTCACCGGGGAGCTGTTTTTT. Translation gives CASSMAGAVTGELFF. The chain has TRBV19 and TRBJ2-2; possibly TRBD2 for D (5 bases). The CDR3 is 15 amino acids. The germline CDR1 and CDR2 sequences are LNHDA and SQIVND (reference sequence). V was cut by 3 bases and J by 4 bases, with 12 bases left in between.

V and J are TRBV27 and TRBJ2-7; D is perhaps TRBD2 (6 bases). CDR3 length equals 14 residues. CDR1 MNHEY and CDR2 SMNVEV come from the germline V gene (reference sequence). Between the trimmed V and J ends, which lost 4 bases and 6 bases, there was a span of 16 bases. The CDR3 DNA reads TGTGCCAGCAGTTCCGGGGGATCAGCGGCCGAGCAGTACTTC. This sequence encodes CASSSGGSAAEQYF.

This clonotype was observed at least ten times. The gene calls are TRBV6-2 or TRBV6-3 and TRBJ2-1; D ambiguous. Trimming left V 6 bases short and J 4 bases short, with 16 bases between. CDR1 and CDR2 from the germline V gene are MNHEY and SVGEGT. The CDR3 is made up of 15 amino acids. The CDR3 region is CASRSPKSRYNEQFF. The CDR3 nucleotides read TGTGCCAGCAGAAGCCCGAAGTCCCGATACAATGAGCAGTTCTTC.

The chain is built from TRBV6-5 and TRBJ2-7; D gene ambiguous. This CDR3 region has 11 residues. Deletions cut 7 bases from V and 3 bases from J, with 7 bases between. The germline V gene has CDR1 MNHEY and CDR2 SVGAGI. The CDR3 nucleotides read TGTGCCAGCACCAGCCACTACGAGCAGTACTTC. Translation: CASTSHYEQYF.

Here the CDR3 reads CSASGQSSGNTIYF. The CDR3 region has the DNA TGCAGTGCTAGCGGACAGAGCTCTGGAAACACCATATATTTT. The chain combines TRBV20-1 with TRBJ1-3; D may be TRBD1 (6 bases). CDR3 length equals 14 residues. Between the trimmed V and J ends, which lost 3 bases and 0 bases, there was a span of 9 bases. Germline assignment: CDR1 DFQATT and CDR2 SNEGSKA (reference sequence).

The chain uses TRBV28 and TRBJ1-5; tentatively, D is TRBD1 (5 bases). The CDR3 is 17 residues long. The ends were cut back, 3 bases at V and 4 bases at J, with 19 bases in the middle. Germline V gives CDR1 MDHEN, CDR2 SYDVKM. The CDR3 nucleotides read TGTGCCAGCAGTTTCGAAGGAACAGGCCGCCTAAATCAGCCCCAGCATTTT. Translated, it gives CASSFEGTGRLNQPQHF.

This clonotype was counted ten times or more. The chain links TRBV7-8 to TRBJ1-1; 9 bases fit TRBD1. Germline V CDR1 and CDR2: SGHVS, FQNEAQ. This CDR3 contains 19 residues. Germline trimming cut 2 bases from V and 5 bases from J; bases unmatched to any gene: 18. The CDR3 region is CASSLRAGGPGQGGTEAFF. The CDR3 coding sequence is TGTGCCAGCAGCTTAAGGGCGGGCGGGCCGGGACAGGGTGGGACTGAAGCTTTCTTT.

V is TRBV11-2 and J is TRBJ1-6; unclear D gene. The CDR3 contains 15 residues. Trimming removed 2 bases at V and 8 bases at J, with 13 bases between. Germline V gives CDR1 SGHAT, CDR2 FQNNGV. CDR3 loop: CASSLLGARDSPLHF. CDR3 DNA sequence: TGTGCCAGCAGCTTATTAGGAGCTCGTGATTCACCCCTCCACTTT.

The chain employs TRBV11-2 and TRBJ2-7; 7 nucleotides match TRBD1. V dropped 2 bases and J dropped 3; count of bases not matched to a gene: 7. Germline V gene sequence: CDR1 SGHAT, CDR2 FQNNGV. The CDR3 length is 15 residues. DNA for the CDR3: TGTGCCAGCAGCTTACGGGACAGCGACTACTACGAGCAGTACTTC. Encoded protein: CASSLRDSDYYEQYF. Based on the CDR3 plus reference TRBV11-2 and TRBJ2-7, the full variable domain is EAGVAQSPRYKIIEKRQSVAFWCNPISGHATLYWYQQILGQGPKLLIQFQNNGVVDDSQLPKDRFSAERLKGVDSTLKIQPAKLEDSAVYLCASSLRDSDYYEQYFGPGTRLTVT.